This section outlines one T cell receptor (beta chain) sequence together with its context. This clonotype came up many times. It lacks a known antigen. Per-base quality was not reported, and no clone a single base away is much larger than it. This record comes from a study of T cell repertoires in cytomegalovirus infection (dated by TCRdb to between 2017 and 2020). As for the study more broadly: Donor HLA type was relevant to the analysis, as public TCR beta signatures indicated carriage of CMV infection together with the matching HLA type. General findings and caveats noted by the study authors: The ex vivo response was dominated by HLA-C-restricted CMV-specific TCR beta clonotypes, which also provided the single most frequent clonotype in two of eight donors. In both this cohort and an independent roughly 400-donor cohort, the cumulative frequency of public TCR beta family members distinguished carriers of CMV infection plus the relevant HLA type.

For sequencing, an Illumina HiSeq 1500 was employed. The public reads were run again by TCRdb, first through fastp at Q25 and then through MiXCR, and only productive beta chains were kept. Each entry merges the rows of one CDR3 protein and shows their most common DNA and genes. The sample table lists under 50,000 distinct CDR3 sequences, around 20% of them with a count of one. Around 18% of the sample belongs to the ten largest clones. V sheds 3 bases and J sheds 5 bases, leaving 11 bases between their ends. The CDR3 sequence holds 14 residues, the cysteine and phenylalanine included. Just CDR3 DNA is preserved here, 42 bases in frame from base 1.

The clonotype originates from a human donor in good health (CMV status not recorded). Some clones in this sample may be carry-over from other donors' samples. The V gene is TRBV12-3 or TRBV12-4 and the J gene is TRBJ1-5; perhaps TRBD1 is the D gene, with 5 bases matching. Sample: PBMCs, sequenced either directly or after in vitro stimulation (not recorded which). The CDR3 sequence is CASSLWGSDQPQHF. The DNA is as follows: TGTGCCAGCAGTTTGTGGGGGTCAGATCAGCCCCAGCATTTT.